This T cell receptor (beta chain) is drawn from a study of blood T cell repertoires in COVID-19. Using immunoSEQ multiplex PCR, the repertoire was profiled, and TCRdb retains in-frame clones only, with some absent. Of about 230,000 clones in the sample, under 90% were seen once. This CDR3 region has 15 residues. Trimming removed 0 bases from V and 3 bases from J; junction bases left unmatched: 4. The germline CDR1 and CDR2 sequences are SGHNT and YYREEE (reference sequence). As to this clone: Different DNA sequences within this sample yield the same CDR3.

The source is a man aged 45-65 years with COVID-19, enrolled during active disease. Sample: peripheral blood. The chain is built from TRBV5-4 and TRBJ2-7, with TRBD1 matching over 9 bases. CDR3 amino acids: CASSLAGQGSYEQYF. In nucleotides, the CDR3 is TGTGCCAGCAGCTTGGCCGGACAGGGGAGCTACGAGCAGTACTTC.